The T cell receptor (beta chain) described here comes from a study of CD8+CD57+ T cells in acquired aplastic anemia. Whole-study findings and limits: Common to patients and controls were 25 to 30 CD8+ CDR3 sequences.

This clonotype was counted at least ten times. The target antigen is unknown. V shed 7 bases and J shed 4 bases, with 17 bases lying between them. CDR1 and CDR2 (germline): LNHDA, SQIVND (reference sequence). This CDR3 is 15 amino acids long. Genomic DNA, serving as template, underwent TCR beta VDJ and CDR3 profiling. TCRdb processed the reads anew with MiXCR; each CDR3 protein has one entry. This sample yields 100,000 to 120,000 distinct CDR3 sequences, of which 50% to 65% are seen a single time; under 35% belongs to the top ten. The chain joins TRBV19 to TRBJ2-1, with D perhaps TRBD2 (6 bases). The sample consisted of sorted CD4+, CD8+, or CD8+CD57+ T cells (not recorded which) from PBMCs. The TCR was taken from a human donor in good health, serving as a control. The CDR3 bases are TGTGCCAGTACTCTCGGGGGTCCCACGTACAATGAGCAGTTCTTC. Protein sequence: CASTLGGPTYNEQFF.